This T cell receptor (beta chain) was retrieved from a study of tumor and adjacent non-tumor tissue in lung cancer. Study as a whole: Some 3.9 million productive TCRbeta reads were obtained per sample on average. Broader study findings: Tumor repertoires had a smaller top 100 clone share than normal lung.

The template was RNA from unsorted bulk tissue. This non-tumor lung sample came from over 3 cm beyond the tumor edge. TCRbeta libraries were built with three rounds of nested PCR, modified from ARM-PCR. TCRdb re-called the multiplex PCR reads through MiXCR, storing one row per CDR3 protein. Of 40,000 to 45,000 distinct CDR3 sequences in the sample, approximately 61% are singletons; the top ten hold about 50%. As regards this clonotype: No antigen is known for it. It may be a read error: a sequence one base away is much more abundant.

The receptor comes from a man aged 50 to 59 with non-small cell lung cancer. The material sequenced was distant non-tumor lung tissue.

The DNA of the CDR3 is TGTGCCAGCAGCCTCAGGGACAGGGATGGTCAGCCCCAGCATTTT. Translating gives CASSLRDRDGQPQHF. This chain links TRBV28 with TRBJ1-5; 9 bases align to TRBD1. This CDR3 spans 15 amino acids. V lost 6 bases, J lost 6 bases, and 9 bases stayed unmatched. Germline V gene lookup returns CDR1 MDHEN and CDR2 SYDVKM.